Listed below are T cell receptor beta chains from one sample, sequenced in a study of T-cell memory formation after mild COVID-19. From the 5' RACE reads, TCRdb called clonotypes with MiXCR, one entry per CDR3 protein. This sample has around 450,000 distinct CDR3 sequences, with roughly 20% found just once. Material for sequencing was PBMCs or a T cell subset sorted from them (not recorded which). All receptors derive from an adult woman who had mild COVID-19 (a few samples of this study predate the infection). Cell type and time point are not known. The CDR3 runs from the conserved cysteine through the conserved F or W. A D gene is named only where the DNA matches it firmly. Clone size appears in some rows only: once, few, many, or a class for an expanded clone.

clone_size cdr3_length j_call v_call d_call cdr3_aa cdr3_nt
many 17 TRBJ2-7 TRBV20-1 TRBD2 CSAAGTSGGAESYEQYF TGCAGTGCTGCCGGGACTAGCGGGGGGGCCGAGTCCTACGAGCAGTACTTC
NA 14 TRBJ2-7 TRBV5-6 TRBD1 CASSPGTGSHEQYF TGTGCCAGCAGCCCCGGGACAGGGAGCCACGAGCAGTACTTC
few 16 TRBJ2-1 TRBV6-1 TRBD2 CASSELPSGGDNEQFF TGTGCCAGCAGTGAACTCCCTAGCGGGGGGGACAATGAGCAGTTCTTC
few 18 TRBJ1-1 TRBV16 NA CASSRTNRARGMNTEAFF TGTGCCAGCAGCCGGACTAACAGGGCTAGGGGGATGAACACTGAAGCTTTCTTT
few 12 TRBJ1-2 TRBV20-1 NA CSARAGGYGYTF TGCAGTGCTAGAGCAGGAGGCTATGGCTACACCTTC
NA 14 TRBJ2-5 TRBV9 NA CASSVTGTGETQYF TGTGCCAGCAGCGTAACTGGGACCGGTGAGACCCAGTACTTC
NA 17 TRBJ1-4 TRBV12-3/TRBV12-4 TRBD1 CASNPGNRGQTNEKLFF TGTGCCAGCAACCCGGGTAACAGGGGGCAAACTAATGAAAAACTGTTTTTT
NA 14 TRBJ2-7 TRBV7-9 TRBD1 CASSSGTGFFEQYF TGTGCCAGCAGTTCCGGGACAGGGTTTTTCGAGCAGTACTTC
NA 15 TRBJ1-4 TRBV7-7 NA CASSPRPGNNEKLFF TGTGCCAGCAGCCCAAGGCCTGGGAATAATGAAAAACTGTTTTTT
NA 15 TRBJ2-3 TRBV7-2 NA CASSPRGGSPDTQYF TGTGCCAGCAGCCCCCGTGGGGGGAGTCCAGATACGCAGTATTTT
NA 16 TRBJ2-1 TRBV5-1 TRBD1 CASSLGDRGLHNEQFF TGCGCCAGCAGCTTGGGTGACAGGGGGCTCCACAATGAGCAGTTCTTC
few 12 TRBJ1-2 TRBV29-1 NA CSAQWGIYGYTF TGCAGCGCCCAGTGGGGAATCTATGGCTACACCTTC
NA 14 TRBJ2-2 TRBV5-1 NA CASSLITDAGELFF TGCGCCAGCAGCTTAATCACGGACGCCGGGGAGCTGTTTTTT
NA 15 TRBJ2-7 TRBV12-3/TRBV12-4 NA CASSLGSPRSYEQYF TGTGCCAGCAGTTTGGGTAGCCCACGCTCCTACGAGCAGTACTTC
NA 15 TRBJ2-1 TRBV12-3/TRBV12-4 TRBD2 CASSPGLGPYNEQFF TGTGCCAGCAGTCCTGGACTAGGCCCCTACAATGAGCAGTTCTTC
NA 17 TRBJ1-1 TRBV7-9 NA CASSLWSGGPMNTEAFF TGTGCCAGCAGCTTATGGTCTGGGGGTCCGATGAACACTGAAGCTTTCTTT
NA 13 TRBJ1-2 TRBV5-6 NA CASSLGKAGGYTF TGTGCCAGCAGCTTGGGAAAGGCAGGAGGCTACACCTTC
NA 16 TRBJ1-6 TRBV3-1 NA CASSQYWTGGNSPLHF TGTGCCAGCAGCCAATATTGGACGGGTGGGAATTCACCCCTCCACTTT
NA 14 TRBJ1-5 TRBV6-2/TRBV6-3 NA CASSYRRGDQPQHF TGTGCCAGCAGTTACCGACGGGGTGATCAGCCCCAGCATTTT
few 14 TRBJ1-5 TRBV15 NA CATSRDYGNMPQHF TGTGCCACCAGCAGAGATTATGGGAATATGCCCCAGCATTTT
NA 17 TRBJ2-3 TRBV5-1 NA CASSLEGGALSTDTQYF TGCGCCAGCAGCTTGGAAGGCGGGGCCCTTAGCACAGATACGCAGTATTTT
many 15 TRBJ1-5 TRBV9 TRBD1 CASSVAGTVNQPQHF TGTGCCAGCAGCGTCGCCGGGACAGTCAATCAGCCCCAGCATTTT
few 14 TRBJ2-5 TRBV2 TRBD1 CASSEQGAEETQYF TGTGCCAGCAGTGAACAGGGGGCGGAAGAGACCCAGTACTTC
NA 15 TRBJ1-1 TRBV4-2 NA CASSQLDRRRTEAFF TGTGCCAGCAGCCAATTAGACAGGAGGAGGACTGAAGCTTTCTTT
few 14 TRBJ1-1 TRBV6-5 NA CASSSPGTATEAFF TGTGCCAGCAGTTCTCCCGGGACTGCCACTGAAGCTTTCTTT
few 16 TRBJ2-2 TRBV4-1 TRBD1 CASSQVQGAISGELFF TGCGCCAGCAGCCAAGTCCAGGGGGCGATATCCGGGGAGCTGTTTTTT
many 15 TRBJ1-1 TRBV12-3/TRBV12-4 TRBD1 CASSPGQGMNTEAFF TGTGCCAGCAGCCCCGGACAGGGGATGAACACTGAAGCTTTCTTT
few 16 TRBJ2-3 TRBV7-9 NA CASSFYSGPSTDTQYF TGTGCCAGCAGCTTTTATTCAGGGCCGAGCACAGATACGCAGTATTTT
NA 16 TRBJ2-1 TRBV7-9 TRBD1 CASSSLTGAQVNEQFF TGTGCCAGCAGCTCCCTAACAGGGGCGCAGGTCAATGAGCAGTTCTTC
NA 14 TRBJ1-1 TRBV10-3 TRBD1 CAINAGGSNTEAFF TGTGCCATCAACGCAGGGGGATCGAACACTGAAGCTTTCTTT
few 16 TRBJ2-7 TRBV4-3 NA CASSQGWAVRVYEQYF TGCGCCAGCAGCCAAGGTTGGGCCGTCCGGGTCTACGAGCAGTACTTC
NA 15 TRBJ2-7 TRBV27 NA CASSFRPVDGYEQYF TGTGCCAGCAGCTTTCGCCCCGTGGATGGCTACGAGCAGTACTTC
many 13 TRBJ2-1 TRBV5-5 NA CASSSTRYGEQFF TGTGCCAGCAGCTCAACACGTTATGGTGAGCAGTTCTTC
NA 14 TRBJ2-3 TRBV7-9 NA CASSRPISTDTQYF TGTGCCAGCTCCAGGCCGATCAGCACAGATACGCAGTATTTT
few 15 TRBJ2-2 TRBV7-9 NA CASSLVAVNTGELFF TGTGCCAGCAGCTTAGTGGCGGTGAACACCGGGGAGCTGTTTTTT
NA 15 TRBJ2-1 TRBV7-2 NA CASSPPGGGGNEQFF TGTGCCAGCAGCCCCCCAGGGGGAGGTGGAAATGAGCAGTTCTTC
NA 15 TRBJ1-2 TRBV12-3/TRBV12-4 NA CASSLGSLSRALPTF TGTGCCAGCAGTTTAGGAAGTTTGAGCCGCGCACTCCCAACCTTC
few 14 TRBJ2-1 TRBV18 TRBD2 CASSPLAGSGEQFF TGTGCCAGCTCCCCTCTAGCGGGATCGGGTGAGCAGTTCTTC
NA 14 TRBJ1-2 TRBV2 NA CASSEFGANYGYTF TGTGCCAGCAGTGAATTTGGTGCTAACTATGGCTACACCTTC
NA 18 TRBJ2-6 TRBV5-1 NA CASSSPPGRGSGANVLTF TGCGCCAGCAGCTCCCCTCCGGGTCGGGGTTCTGGGGCCAACGTCCTGACTTTC
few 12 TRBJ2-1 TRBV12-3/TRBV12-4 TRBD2 CASSTQPGTSLF TGTGCCAGCAGTACGCAACCGGGGACTAGCCTCTTC
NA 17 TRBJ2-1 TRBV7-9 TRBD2 CASSPKRLAGGPGEQFF TGTGCCAGCAGCCCGAAGAGACTAGCGGGGGGGCCAGGTGAGCAGTTCTTC
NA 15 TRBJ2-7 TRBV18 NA CASSPADGPSYEQYF TGTGCCAGCTCACCTGCGGACGGGCCAAGCTACGAGCAGTACTTC
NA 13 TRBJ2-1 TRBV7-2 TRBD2 CASSLGLAGGGFF TGTGCCAGCAGCTTAGGGCTAGCGGGAGGGGGGTTCTTC
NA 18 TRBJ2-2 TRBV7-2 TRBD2 CASSLVSGSGGAAGELFF TGTGCCAGCAGCTTAGTCTCCGGCAGCGGGGGGGCGGCCGGGGAGCTGTTTTTT
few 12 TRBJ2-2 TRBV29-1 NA CSGGQNTGELFF TGCAGCGGCGGACAGAACACCGGGGAGCTGTTTTTT
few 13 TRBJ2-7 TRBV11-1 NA CASTMTTGGEQYF TGTGCCAGCACCATGACTACAGGTGGCGAGCAGTACTTC
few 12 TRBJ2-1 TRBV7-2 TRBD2 CASSSAGAEQFF TGTGCCAGCAGCTCAGCGGGGGCTGAGCAGTTCTTC
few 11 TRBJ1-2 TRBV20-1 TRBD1 CSAKGQNGHTF TGCAGTGCCAAGGGACAGAATGGCCACACCTTC
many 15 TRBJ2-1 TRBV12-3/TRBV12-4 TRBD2 CASRPTSGGHNEQFF TGTGCCAGCAGACCGACTAGCGGGGGACACAATGAGCAGTTCTTC
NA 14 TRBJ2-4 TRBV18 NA CASSPRAPKNIQYF TGTGCCAGCTCACCTCGGGCTCCCAAAAACATTCAGTACTTC
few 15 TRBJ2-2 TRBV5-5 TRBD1 CASSPGQGVTGELFF TGTGCCAGCAGCCCCGGACAGGGGGTAACCGGGGAGCTGTTTTTT
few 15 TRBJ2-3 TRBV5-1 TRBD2 CASRMVSGSSDTQYF TGCGCCAGCAGGATGGTTAGCGGGAGTTCAGATACGCAGTATTTT
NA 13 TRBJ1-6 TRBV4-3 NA CASSQDPGSPLHF TGCGCCAGCAGCCAAGACCCCGGTTCACCCCTCCACTTT
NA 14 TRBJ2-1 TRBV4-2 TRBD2 CASSPSGRDNEQFF TGTGCCAGCAGCCCTAGCGGGAGAGACAATGAGCAGTTCTTC